This T cell receptor beta chain originates from a study of blood T cell repertoires in COVID-19. Study as a whole: T cells, B-cell-depleted T cells, or PBMCs supplied cDNA or gDNA.

Trimming pared 10 bases from V and 0 bases from J, leaving 17 bases between. Germline V gene sequence: CDR1 SGHTA, CDR2 FQGTGA. CDR3 length equals 15 residues. The data were produced by immunoSEQ multiplex PCR, yet TCRdb's version contains in-frame clones alone and is incomplete. The sample yields roughly 410,000 clones, more than 80% seen once. This chain joins TRBV7-3 and TRBJ2-3, with TRBD2 as a possible D gene (5 bases). The sample consisted of peripheral blood. The sequence was obtained from a man aged 35-49 years with acute or convalescent COVID-19. CDR3 nucleotides: TGTGCCACCACGTTAGGGCTAGCTAGCACAGATACGCAGTATTTT. This gives the protein CATTLGLASTDTQYF.